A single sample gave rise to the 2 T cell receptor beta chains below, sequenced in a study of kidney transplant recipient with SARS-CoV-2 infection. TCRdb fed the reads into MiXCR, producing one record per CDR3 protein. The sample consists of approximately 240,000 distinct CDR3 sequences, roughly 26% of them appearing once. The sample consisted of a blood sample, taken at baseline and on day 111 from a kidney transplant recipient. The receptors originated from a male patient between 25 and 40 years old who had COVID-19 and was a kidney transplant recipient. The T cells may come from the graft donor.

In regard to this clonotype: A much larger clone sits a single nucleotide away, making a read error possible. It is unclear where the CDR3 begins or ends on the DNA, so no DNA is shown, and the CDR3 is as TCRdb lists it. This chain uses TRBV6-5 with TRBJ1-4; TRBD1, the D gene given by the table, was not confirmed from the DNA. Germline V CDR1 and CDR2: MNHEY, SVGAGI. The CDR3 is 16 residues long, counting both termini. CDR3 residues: CASSEWGGGTNEKLLF.

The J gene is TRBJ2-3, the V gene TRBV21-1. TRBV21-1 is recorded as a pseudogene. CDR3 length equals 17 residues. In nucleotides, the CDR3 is TGTGCCAGCAGCGGTGATCTAACTACAGTCATGCAAGATACGCAGTATTTT. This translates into CASSGDLTTVMQDTQYF.